The TCR beta chain under discussion was sequenced for a study of blood T cell repertoires in COVID-19. Here immunoSEQ multiplex PCR was the method, and the copy in TCRdb shows in-frame clones only, minus some. The data hold roughly 260,000 clones, with around nine tenths observed a single time. The germline V gene has CDR1 SGHTA and CDR2 FQGNSA. With 1 base removed from V and 0 bases from J, the gap between germline ends came to 7 bases. The CDR3 length is 15 residues. The TCR comes from a woman between 18 and 30 years old who had recovered from COVID-19. Source material: PBMCs or T cells enriched from blood (not recorded which). The chain has TRBV7-2 and TRBJ2-1, with D possibly TRBD1 on 5 matching bases. CDR3 protein: CASSLGTGSYNEQFF. Here the CDR3 DNA reads TGTGCCAGCAGCTTAGGAACAGGCTCCTACAATGAGCAGTTCTTC.